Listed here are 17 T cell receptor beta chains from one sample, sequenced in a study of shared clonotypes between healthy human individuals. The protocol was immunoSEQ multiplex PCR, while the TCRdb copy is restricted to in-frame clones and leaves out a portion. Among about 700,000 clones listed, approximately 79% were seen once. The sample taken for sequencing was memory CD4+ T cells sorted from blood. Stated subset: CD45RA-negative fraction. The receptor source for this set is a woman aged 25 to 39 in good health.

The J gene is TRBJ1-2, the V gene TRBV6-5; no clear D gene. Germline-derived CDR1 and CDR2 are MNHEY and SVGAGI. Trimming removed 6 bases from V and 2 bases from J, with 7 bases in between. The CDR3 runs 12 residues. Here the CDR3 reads CASSPGNYGYTF. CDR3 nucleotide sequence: TGTGCCAGCAGCCCAGGCAACTATGGCTACACCTTC.

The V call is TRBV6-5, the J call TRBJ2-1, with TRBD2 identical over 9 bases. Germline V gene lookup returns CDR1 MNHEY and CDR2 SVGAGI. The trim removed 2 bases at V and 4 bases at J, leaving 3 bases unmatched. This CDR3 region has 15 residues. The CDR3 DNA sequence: TGTGCCAGCAGTTACATAGCGGGAGCATACAATGAGCAGTTCTTC. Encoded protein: CASSYIAGAYNEQFF.

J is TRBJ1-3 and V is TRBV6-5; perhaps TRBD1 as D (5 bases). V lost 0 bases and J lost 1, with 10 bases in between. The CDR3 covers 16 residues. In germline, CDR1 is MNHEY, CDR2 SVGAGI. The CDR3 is CASSYSAGQSGNTIYF. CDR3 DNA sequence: TGTGCCAGCAGTTACTCAGCAGGGCAGTCTGGAAACACCATATATTTT.

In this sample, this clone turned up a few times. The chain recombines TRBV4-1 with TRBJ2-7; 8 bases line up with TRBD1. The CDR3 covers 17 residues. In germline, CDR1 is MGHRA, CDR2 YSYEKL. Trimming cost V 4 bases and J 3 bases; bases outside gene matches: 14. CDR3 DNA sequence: TGCGCCAGCAGCCCCCGGCCAGGGGGCCGCGTCCACTACGAGCAGTACTTC. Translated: CASSPRPGGRVHYEQYF.

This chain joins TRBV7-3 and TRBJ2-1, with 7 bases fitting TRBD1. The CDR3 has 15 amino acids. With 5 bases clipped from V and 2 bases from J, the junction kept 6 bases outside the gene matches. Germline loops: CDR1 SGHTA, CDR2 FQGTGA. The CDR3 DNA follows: TGTGCCAGCAGCCAAGGGACAGCGGCCTACAATGAGCAGTTCTTC. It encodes CASSQGTAAYNEQFF.

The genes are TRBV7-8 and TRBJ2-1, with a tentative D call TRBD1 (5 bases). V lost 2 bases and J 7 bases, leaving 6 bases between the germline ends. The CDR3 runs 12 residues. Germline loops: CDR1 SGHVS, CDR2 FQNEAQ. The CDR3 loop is CASSLQGNEQFF. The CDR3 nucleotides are TGTGCCAGCAGCTTACAGGGAAATGAGCAGTTCTTC.

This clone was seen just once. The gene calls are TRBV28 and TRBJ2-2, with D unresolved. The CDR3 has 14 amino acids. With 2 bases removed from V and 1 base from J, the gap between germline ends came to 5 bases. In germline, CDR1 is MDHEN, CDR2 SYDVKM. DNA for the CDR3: TGTGCCAGCAGTTTACCCCTGAACACCGGGGAGCTGTTTTTT. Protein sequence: CASSLPLNTGELFF.

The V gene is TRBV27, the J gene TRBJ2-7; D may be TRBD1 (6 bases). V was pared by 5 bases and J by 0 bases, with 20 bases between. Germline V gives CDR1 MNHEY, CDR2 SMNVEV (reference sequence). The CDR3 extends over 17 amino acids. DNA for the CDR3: TGTGCCAGCAGTCCAAAAGGACAGCTAACTATCTCCTACGAGCAGTACTTC. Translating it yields CASSPKGQLTISYEQYF.

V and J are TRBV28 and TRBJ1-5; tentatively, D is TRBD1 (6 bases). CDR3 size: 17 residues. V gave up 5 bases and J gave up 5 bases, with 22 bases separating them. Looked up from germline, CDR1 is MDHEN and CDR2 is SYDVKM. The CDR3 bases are TGTGCCAGCAGTCCCGAGAGGGGGGGGTGGATACATCAGCCCCAGCATTTT. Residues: CASSPERGGWIHQPQHF. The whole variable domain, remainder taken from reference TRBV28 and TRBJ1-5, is DVKVTQSSRYLVKRTGEKVFLECVQDMDHENMFWYRQDPGLGLRLIYFSYDVKMKEKGDIPEGYSVSREKKERFSLILESASTNQTSMYLCASSPERGGWIHQPQHFGDGTRLSIL.

CDR3 sequence (DNA): TGTGCCAGTAGTACGGGGGAGGGCCTAATCTACGAGCAGTACTTC. Translating it yields CASSTGEGLIYEQYF. This chain joins TRBV19 and TRBJ2-7; 7 bases align to TRBD2. The CDR3 runs to 15 residues. From germline, CDR1 is LNHDA and CDR2 SQIVND (reference sequence). After removal of 4 bases from V and 3 bases from J, the junction contained 9 bases not matched to a gene.

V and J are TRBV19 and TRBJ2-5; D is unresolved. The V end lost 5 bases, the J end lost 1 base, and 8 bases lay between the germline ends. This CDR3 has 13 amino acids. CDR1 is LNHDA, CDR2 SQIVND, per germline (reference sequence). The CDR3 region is CASSQNSQETQYF. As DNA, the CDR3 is TGTGCCAGTAGTCAGAACAGCCAAGAGACCCAGTACTTC. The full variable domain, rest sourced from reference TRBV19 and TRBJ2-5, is DGGITQSPKYLFRKEGQNVTLSCEQNLNHDAMYWYRQDPGQGLRLIYYSQIVNDFQKGDIAEGYSVSREKKESFPLTVTSAQKNPTAFYLCASSQNSQETQYFGPGTRLLVL.

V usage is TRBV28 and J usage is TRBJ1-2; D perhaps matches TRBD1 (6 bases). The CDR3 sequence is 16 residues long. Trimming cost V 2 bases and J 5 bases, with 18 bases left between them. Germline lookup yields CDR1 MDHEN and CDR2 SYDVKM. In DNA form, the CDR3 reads TGTGCCAGCAGTTTACCCGGTGGAGGGACAAGTTATGGCTACACCTTC. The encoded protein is CASSLPGGGTSYGYTF.

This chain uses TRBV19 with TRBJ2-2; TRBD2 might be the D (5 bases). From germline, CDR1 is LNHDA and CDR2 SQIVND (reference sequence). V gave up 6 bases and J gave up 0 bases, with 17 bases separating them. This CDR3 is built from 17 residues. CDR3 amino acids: CASRLKRTNANTGELFF. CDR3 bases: TGTGCCAGTAGGCTGAAGCGGACCAACGCGAACACCGGGGAGCTGTTTTTT.

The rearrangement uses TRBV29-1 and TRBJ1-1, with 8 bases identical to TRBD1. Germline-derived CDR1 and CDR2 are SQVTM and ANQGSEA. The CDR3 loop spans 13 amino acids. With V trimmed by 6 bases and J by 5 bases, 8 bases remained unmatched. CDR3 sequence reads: CSVIDRGRTEAFF. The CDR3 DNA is TGCAGCGTGATCGACAGGGGTAGGACTGAAGCTTTCTTT.

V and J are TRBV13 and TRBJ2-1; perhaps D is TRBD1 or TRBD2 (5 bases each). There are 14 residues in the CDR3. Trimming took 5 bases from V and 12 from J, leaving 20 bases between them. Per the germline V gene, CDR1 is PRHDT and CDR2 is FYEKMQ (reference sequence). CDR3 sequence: CASSPNRRGFGQFF. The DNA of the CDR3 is TGTGCCAGCAGCCCCAACCGACGGGGCTTCGGGCAGTTCTTC.

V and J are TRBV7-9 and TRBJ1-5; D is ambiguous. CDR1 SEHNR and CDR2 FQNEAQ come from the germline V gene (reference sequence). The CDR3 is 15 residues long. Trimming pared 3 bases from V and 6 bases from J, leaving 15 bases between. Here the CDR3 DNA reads TGTGCCAGCAGCTTTGAGGGCGCTTCTGGTCAGCCCCAGCATTTT. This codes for CASSFEGASGQPQHF.

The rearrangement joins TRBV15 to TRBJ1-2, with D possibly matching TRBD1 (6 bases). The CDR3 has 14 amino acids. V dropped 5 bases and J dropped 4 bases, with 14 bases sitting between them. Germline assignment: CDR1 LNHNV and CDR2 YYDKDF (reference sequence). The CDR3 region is CATSPGGSLYGYTF. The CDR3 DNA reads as TGTGCCACCAGCCCCGGGGGCTCCCTCTATGGCTACACCTTC.